Below are 27 T cell receptor beta chains sequenced from a single sample in a study of blood T cells in healthy people across ages. Primed by a sample-barcoded 5' primer and a J-beta primer mix, a second PCR proceeded for roughly 7 to 11 cycles. TCRdb ran MiXCR on the 5' RACE reads and lists one entry per CDR3 protein. The data contain about 640,000 distinct CDR3 sequences, roughly three fifths of them singletons. The sequencing sample was made of blood. Receptors were obtained from a man in his fifties or sixties in good health.

The genes are TRBV29-1 and TRBJ2-3; the D call may be TRBD1 or TRBD2 (6 bases each). The germline V gene encodes CDR1 SQVTM and CDR2 ANQGSEA. The ends were cut back, 4 bases at V and 7 bases at J, with 24 bases in the middle. This CDR3 spans 16 amino acids. The CDR3, as DNA: TGCAGCGTTGGGGCCGGGGGCGGTACGAACTCGTATACGCAGTATTTT. This sequence encodes CSVGAGGGTNSYTQYF.

V gene TRBV3-1 combines with J gene TRBJ2-1; possibly TRBD2 for D (5 bases). The germline gives CDR1 LGHDT, CDR2 YNNKEL (reference sequence). With 0 bases removed from V and 6 bases from J, the gap between germline ends came to 12 bases. The CDR3 extends over 15 amino acids. The CDR3 DNA reads TGTGCCAGCAGCCAAGAAATCCGGGCGGGCAATGAGCAGTTCTTC. Translation: CASSQEIRAGNEQFF.

This clonotype was recorded at least ten times. The rearrangement links TRBV4-2 to TRBJ1-1; 9 nucleotides align to TRBD1. CDR1 is LGHNA and CDR2 is YNFKEQ in the germline V gene. J was trimmed by 4 bases and V by 4 bases; bases with no gene match: 13. This CDR3 comprises 17 residues. The CDR3 reads CASSPQGGGQGSTEAFF. In nucleotides, the CDR3 is TGTGCCAGCAGCCCCCAAGGGGGAGGACAGGGGTCCACTGAAGCTTTCTTT.

This chain uses TRBV6-6 with TRBJ2-1; TRBD2 matches at 9 bases. The J call may be wrong; the DNA end is better matched by TRBJ2-7. In germline, CDR1 is MNHNY, CDR2 SVGAGI (reference sequence). The CDR3 consists of 14 residues. The CDR3 nucleotides read TGTGCCAGCAGTTCTAGCGGGGAGTTGAACGAGCAGTACTTC. This sequence encodes CASSSSGELNEQYF.

The V call is TRBV3-1, the J call TRBJ1-6; D is unclear. The CDR3 runs 15 residues. Deletions cut 4 bases from V and 7 bases from J, with 14 bases between. CDR1 LGHDT and CDR2 YNNKEL come from the germline V gene (reference sequence). The CDR3 DNA reads as TGTGCCAGCAGCCGTCAAATTGGTGTGAATTCACCCCTCCACTTT. Protein sequence: CASSRQIGVNSPLHF.

The chain couples TRBV9 to TRBJ2-6; D is unresolved. CDR1 is SGDLS, CDR2 YYNGEE, per germline. Trimming removed 2 bases at V and 0 bases at J, with 9 bases between. This CDR3 spans 16 amino acids. CDR3 sequence (DNA): TGTGCCAGCAGCGTTACTGGTCGCTCTGGGGCCAACGTCCTGACTTTC. It is translated as CASSVTGRSGANVLTF.

Only a few counts were recorded for this clonotype. The chain employs TRBV5-1 and TRBJ1-6; a possible D gene is TRBD1 (6 bases). V lost 5 bases and J 6 bases, leaving 15 bases between the germline ends. Germline V gene sequence: CDR1 SGHRS, CDR2 YFSETQ. There are 15 residues in the CDR3. CDR3 loop: CASRPDTGFNSPLHF. DNA of the CDR3: TGCGCCAGCAGGCCTGATACAGGGTTTAATTCACCCCTCCACTTT.

The chain uses TRBV10-3 and TRBJ2-6; 10 bases fit TRBD1. CDR1 and CDR2 from the germline V gene are ENHRY and SYGVKD. V gave up 5 bases and J gave up 1 base; unmatched junction bases: 8. The CDR3 contains 18 residues. This CDR3 reads CAISSPGQGISGANVLTF. CDR3 bases: TGTGCCATCAGTTCACCGGGACAGGGGATTTCTGGGGCCAACGTCCTGACTTTC.

The rearrangement links TRBV20-1 to TRBJ2-3; D ambiguous. The germline V gene encodes CDR1 DFQATT and CDR2 SNEGSKA (reference sequence). V gave up 0 bases and J gave up 1 base, with 14 bases separating them. The length of the CDR3 is 16 residues. This chain's CDR3 is CSARDLGITGTDTQYF. The CDR3 nucleotides read TGCAGTGCTAGAGATCTGGGTATAACGGGCACAGATACGCAGTATTTT.

This clonotype was observed a few times. In DNA, the CDR3 is TGTGCCAGCAGTCCCCCGTCGAGAGAGACCCAGTTCTTC. The encoded protein is CASSPPSRETQFF. This chain uses TRBV27 with TRBJ2-1, with D uncertain. The germline V gene has CDR1 MNHEY and CDR2 SMNVEV (reference sequence). CDR3 length equals 13 residues. V lost 5 bases to trimming and J lost 13 bases, with 18 bases between them.

The chain links TRBV12-3 or TRBV12-4 to TRBJ1-4, with TRBD1 as a possible D gene (5 bases). There are 15 residues in the CDR3. V lost 5 bases, J lost 6 bases, and 16 bases lay in between. Here the CDR3 DNA reads TGTGCCAGCAGTGACCGGACTCGGGGGGATGAAAAACTGTTTTTT. Amino acid sequence: CASSDRTRGDEKLFF.

The chain recombines TRBV12-3 or TRBV12-4 with TRBJ2-3; TRBD2 aligns across 13 bases. The CDR3 is made up of 19 amino acids. Unmatched junction bases numbered 13, after V lost 5 bases and J lost 2 bases. The CDR3 region is CASSQDGPTSGGYTDTQYF. The CDR3 nucleotides read TGTGCCAGCAGTCAAGACGGACCGACTAGCGGGGGGTACACAGATACGCAGTATTTT.

The chain links TRBV10-2 to TRBJ2-7; possibly TRBD1 or TRBD2 for D (5 bases each). This CDR3 is built from 14 residues. CDR1 and CDR2 (germline): WSHSY, SAAADI. Trimming stripped 2 bases from V and 5 bases from J, with 13 bases between. Here the CDR3 reads CASSEGGDTHEQYF. Here the CDR3 DNA reads TGCGCCAGCAGTGAGGGGGGAGACACCCACGAGCAGTACTTC.

This rearrangement joins TRBV5-1 to TRBJ1-2; maybe TRBD1 (5 bases). Germline assignment: CDR1 SGHRS and CDR2 YFSETQ. The CDR3 is made up of 13 amino acids. V lost 4 bases, J lost 6 bases, and 13 bases lay in between. The CDR3 coding sequence is TGCGCCAGCAGCGTGGAGGGGTATAATGGCTACACCTTC. Translation gives CASSVEGYNGYTF.

The rearrangement joins TRBV18 to TRBJ2-7, with unresolved D. V was pared by 5 bases and J by 3 bases, with 11 bases between. Per the germline V gene, CDR1 is KGHSH and CDR2 is LQKENI. This CDR3 has 13 amino acids. CDR3 in amino acids: CASSSSGFYEQYF. CDR3 nucleotides: TGTGCCAGCTCATCGTCCGGTTTCTACGAGCAGTACTTC. Variable domain in full (rest from reference TRBV18 and TRBJ2-7): NAGVMQNPRHLVRRRGQEARLRCSPMKGHSHVYWYRQLPEEGLKFMVYLQKENIIDESGMPKERFSAEFPKEGPSILRIQQVVRGDSAAYFCASSSSGFYEQYFGPGTRLTVT.

V gene TRBV13 combines with J gene TRBJ1-4; 8 bases are a match to TRBD1. The V gene's germline CDR1 is PRHDT and CDR2 FYEKMQ (reference sequence). This CDR3 is built from 14 residues. Unmatched junction bases numbered 6, after V lost 5 bases and J lost 7 bases. In DNA, the CDR3 is TGTGCCAGCAGCCCGACAGGGGATGGTGAAAAACTGTTTTTT. Residues: CASSPTGDGEKLFF.

V is TRBV4-1 and J is TRBJ2-1; 7 positions match TRBD2. Germline CDR1 is MGHRA and CDR2 is YSYEKL. CDR3 length: 16 residues. Trimming cost V 3 bases and J 3 bases; bases outside gene matches: 8. The DNA of the CDR3 is TGCGCCAGCAGCCACCCATCAGCGGGATTCTACAATGAGCAGTTCTTC. This gives the protein CASSHPSAGFYNEQFF.

The table lists this clonotype with a few counts. V is TRBV9 and J is TRBJ2-5; D is possibly TRBD1 (5 bases). CDR3 length: 13 residues. Germline V lookup: CDR1 SGDLS, CDR2 YYNGEE. Trimming removed 4 bases at V and 3 bases at J, with 10 bases between. CDR3 loop: CASSPGAEETQYF. Here the CDR3 DNA reads TGTGCCAGCAGCCCTGGGGCAGAAGAGACCCAGTACTTC.

Comments on this clonotype: One end of the junction varies from germline; a read error may be responsible. V usage is TRBV7-2 and J usage is TRBJ2-4; the D gene could be TRBD1 or TRBD2 (5 bases each). From germline, CDR1 is SGHTA and CDR2 FQGNSA. This CDR3 comprises 14 residues. The CDR3 protein is CASRLAGSADIQYF. CDR3 DNA sequence: TGTGCCAGCAGGTTAGCAGGGAGTGCGGACATTCAGTACTTC.

This rearrangement joins TRBV10-3 to TRBJ2-3; 8 positions match TRBD2. The length of the CDR3 is 15 residues. V shed 5 bases and J 1 base; nucleotides not matched to a gene: 5. Germline V lookup: CDR1 ENHRY, CDR2 SYGVKD. For the CDR3, the DNA is TGTGCCATCAGTAGAGCGGGACTAGGCACAGATACGCAGTATTTT. This translates into CAISRAGLGTDTQYF.

This sequence joins TRBV7-2 and TRBJ1-2; 7 bases are shared with TRBD1. The CDR3 is 16 amino acids. V dropped 5 bases and J dropped 4; count of bases not matched to a gene: 13. Germline CDR1 and CDR2: SGHTA and FQGNSA. The CDR3 nucleotides read TGTGCCAGCAGCCCGGTCGGAGGGGGCTTTACCTATGGCTACACCTTC. This codes for CASSPVGGGFTYGYTF.

This CDR3 is CASSVDRGTGIQYF. The CDR3 nucleotides read TGTGCCAGCAGTGTGGACAGGGGCACGGGCATTCAGTACTTC. The J gene is TRBJ2-4, the V gene TRBV2; 9 bases are shared with TRBD1. This CDR3 region has 14 residues. Germline-derived CDR1 and CDR2 are SNHLY and FYNNEI. J lost 9 bases, V lost 4 bases, and 7 bases had no gene match.

V gene TRBV5-1 combines with J gene TRBJ2-1; a possible D gene is TRBD1 (6 bases). The germline V and J ends were trimmed by 2 bases and 0 bases, with 18 bases remaining between them. This CDR3 has 18 amino acids. The germline CDR1 and CDR2 sequences are SGHRS and YFSETQ. CDR3 protein: CASSFRGRVKSSYNEQFF. In DNA, the CDR3 is TGCGCCAGCAGCTTCAGGGGTAGAGTCAAGAGCTCCTACAATGAGCAGTTCTTC.

The chain joins TRBV15 to TRBJ1-2, with 11 bases lining up with TRBD1. V shed 0 bases and J 7 bases; nucleotides not matched to a gene: 7. The germline V gene encodes CDR1 LNHNV and CDR2 YYDKDF (reference sequence). The CDR3 loop spans 16 amino acids. DNA for the CDR3: TGTGCCACCAGCAGAGACCGGGACAGGGGGATAGGTGGCTACACCTTC. Protein sequence: CATSRDRDRGIGGYTF.

The chain recombines TRBV25-1 with TRBJ2-4, with D possibly called TRBD1 or TRBD2 (6 bases each). Trimming took 0 bases from V and 3 from J, leaving 15 bases between them. In germline, CDR1 is MGHDK, CDR2 SYGVNS. The CDR3 consists of 17 residues. CDR3 loop: CASSEYGPGAGKNIQYF. The CDR3 DNA sequence: TGTGCCAGCAGTGAATATGGGCCGGGGGCCGGCAAAAACATTCAGTACTTC.

The table lists this clonotype with a few counts. The rearrangement uses TRBV7-9 and TRBJ2-7; 10 bases align to TRBD2. The DNA end lines up better with TRBJ2-5; the J call may be wrong. The CDR3 length is 18 residues. Germline lookup yields CDR1 SEHNR and CDR2 FQNEAQ (reference sequence). The CDR3 loop reads CASSFGLAVRLRQETQYF. The CDR3 region has the DNA TGTGCCAGCAGCTTTGGACTAGCGGTAAGACTACGACAAGAGACCCAGTACTTC.

The CDR3 is CASSFHYTDGYTF. CDR3 sequence (DNA): TGCGCCAGCAGCTTCCACTACACAGATGGCTACACCTTC. This chain uses TRBV5-1 with TRBJ1-2; D gene uncertain. The CDR3 consists of 13 residues. Germline CDR1 and CDR2: SGHRS and YFSETQ. With 2 bases removed from V and 6 bases from J, the gap between germline ends came to 11 bases.